Sequencing of this T cell receptor beta chain was carried out in a study of shared clonotypes between healthy human individuals. Overall study results and limits: A handful of donors shared about 4.5% of their naive CD4 clonotypes.

Note on this clone: As yet, its antigen is unknown.

Per the germline V gene, CDR1 is GTSNPN and CDR2 is SVGIG (reference sequence). V lost 5 bases and J lost 1; bases outside the gene matches: 11. The CDR3 consists of 15 residues. Clones were sequenced by immunoSEQ multiplex PCR, and TCRdb holds only the in-frame ones, with some missing. Of some 320,000 clones detected, more than 75% appear once; the ten largest clones hold under 20%. The clonotype comes from a man younger than 30 in good health. Sequenced material: memory CD8+ T cells sorted from blood. Subset defined: CD45RO+ cells pooled with CCR7-negative TemRA cells. The V and J genes are TRBV30 and TRBJ2-7; 7 nucleotides agree with TRBD1. The CDR3 here is CAWDRAQGPSYEQYF. Written as DNA, the CDR3 is TGTGCCTGGGACAGGGCGCAGGGACCTTCCTACGAGCAGTACTTC.